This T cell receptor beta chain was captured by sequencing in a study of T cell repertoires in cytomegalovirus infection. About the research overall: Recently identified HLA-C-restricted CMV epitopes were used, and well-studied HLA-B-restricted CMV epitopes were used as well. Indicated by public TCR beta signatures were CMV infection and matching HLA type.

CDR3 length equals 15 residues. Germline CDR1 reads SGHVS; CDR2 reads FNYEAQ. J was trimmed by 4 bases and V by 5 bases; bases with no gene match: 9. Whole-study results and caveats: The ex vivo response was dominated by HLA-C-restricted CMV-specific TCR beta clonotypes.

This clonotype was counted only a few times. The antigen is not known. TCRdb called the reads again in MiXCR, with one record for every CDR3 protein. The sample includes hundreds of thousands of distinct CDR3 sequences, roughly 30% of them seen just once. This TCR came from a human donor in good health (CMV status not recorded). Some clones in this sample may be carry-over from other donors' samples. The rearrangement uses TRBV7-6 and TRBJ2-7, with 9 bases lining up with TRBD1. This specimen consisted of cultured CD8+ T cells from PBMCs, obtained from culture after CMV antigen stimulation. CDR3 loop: CASSPLGQGLYEQYF. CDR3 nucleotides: TGTGCCAGCAGCCCGTTGGGACAGGGTCTGTACGAGCAGTACTTC.